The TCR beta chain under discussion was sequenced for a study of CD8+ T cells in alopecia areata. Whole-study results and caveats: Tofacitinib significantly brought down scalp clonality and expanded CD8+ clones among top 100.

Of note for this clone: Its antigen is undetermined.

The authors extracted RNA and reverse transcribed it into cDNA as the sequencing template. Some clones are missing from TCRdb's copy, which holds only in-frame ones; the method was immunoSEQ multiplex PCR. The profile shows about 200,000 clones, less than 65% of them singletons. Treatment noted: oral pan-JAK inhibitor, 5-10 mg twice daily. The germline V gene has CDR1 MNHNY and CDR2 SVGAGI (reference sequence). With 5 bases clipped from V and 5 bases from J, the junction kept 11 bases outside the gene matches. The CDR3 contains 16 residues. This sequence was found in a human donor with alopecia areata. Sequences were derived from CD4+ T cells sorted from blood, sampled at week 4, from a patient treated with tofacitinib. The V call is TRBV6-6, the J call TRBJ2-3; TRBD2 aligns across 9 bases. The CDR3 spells CASSPSSGAQGDTQYF. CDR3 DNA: TGTGCCAGCAGTCCCTCTAGCGGGGCCCAGGGAGATACGCAGTATTTT.